This is a list of T cell receptor beta chains from one sample in a study of beta chain features in type 1 diabetes. TCRdb's copy holds only in-frame clones and misses some; the assay was immunoSEQ multiplex PCR. The repertoire holds under 400,000 clones, with around 13% as singletons. Sequenced material: naive CD4+ T cells from blood. The origin of the receptors is a man between 18 and 29 years old in good health. Both conserved end residues are part of each CDR3. Fields, in order: V gene, J gene, D gene, clone size, CDR3 DNA, CDR3 protein. A D gene is named only where the DNA matches it firmly. A clone size is listed for some rows: how often the clone was seen (once, few, many), or a class if it is expanded.

TRBV7-8	TRBJ2-2	TRBD1	.	TGTGCCAGCAGCAGCTGGGACAGGCGGAACACCGGGGAGCTGTTTTTT	CASSSWDRRNTGELFF
TRBV12-5	TRBJ1-1	.	.	TGTGCTAGTGGTTTGGTTCTGGGGGTAGGGGAGGTCGAAGCTTTCTTT	CASGLVLGVGEVEAFF
TRBV30	TRBJ1-4	TRBD1	few	TGTGCCTGGAGGCCGGGACAGGAAAAACTGTTTTTT	CAWRPGQEKLFF
TRBV29-1	TRBJ2-7	.	few	TGCAGCGTTGAAGAAAACTCAGGGATCACTTACGAGCAGTACTTC	CSVEENSGITYEQYF
TRBV5-1	TRBJ1-1	TRBD1	few	TGCGCCAGCAGCCGACAGGGGCCTGAAGCTTTCTTT	CASSRQGPEAFF
TRBV7-8	TRBJ2-7	TRBD1	.	TGTGCCAGCAGCTCGGGACAGGGGGCTAACGAGCAGTACTTC	CASSSGQGANEQYF
TRBV7-2	TRBJ2-7	.	few	TGTGCCAGCAGCTTAGGGGGGGGGCAGTACGAGCAGTACTTC	CASSLGGGQYEQYF
TRBV6-5	TRBJ2-7	TRBD2	few	TGTGCCAGCAGTTACTCCGACGCGGGAGGCTACGAGCAGTACTTC	CASSYSDAGGYEQYF
TRBV4-3	TRBJ1-2	.	few	TGCGCCAGCAGCCAAGAATCATTGGCTGCTGGTACCTATGGCTACACCTTC	CASSQESLAAGTYGYTF
TRBV5-1	TRBJ2-1	.	.	TGCGCCAGCAGCTTGGTTAGTCAGGTCAATGAGCAGTTCTTC	CASSLVSQVNEQFF
TRBV7-2	TRBJ2-1	.	.	TGTGCCAGCAGCTTACCCTTAACTAGGGATGAGCAGTTCTTC	CASSLPLTRDEQFF
TRBV7-9	TRBJ1-2	.	many	TGTGCCAGCAGCTTAAGGGACTACTATGGCTACACCTTC	CASSLRDYYGYTF
TRBV7-3	TRBJ2-1	TRBD2	.	TGTGCCAGCAGGTTAGCGGGGGGGCCCTACAATGAGCAGTTCTTC	CASRLAGGPYNEQFF
TRBV19	TRBJ2-3	.	.	TGTGCCAGTCACCGGGACACCTCCACAGATACGCAGTATTTT	CASHRDTSTDTQYF
TRBV7-3	TRBJ2-1	TRBD2	few	TGTGCCAGCAGCTTATGGGGGGGTGTGGGCAATGAGCAGTTCTTC	CASSLWGGVGNEQFF
TRBV9	TRBJ2-3	TRBD2	few	TGTGCCAGCAGCCCGTTGACTAGCCGCGATACGCAGTATTTT	CASSPLTSRDTQYF
TRBV7-2	TRBJ1-1	TRBD1	.	TGTGCCAGCAGCCAATATGGAGGGGGCGCCCGGGAAGCTTTCTTT	CASSQYGGGAREAFF
TRBV28	TRBJ2-2	TRBD2	few	TGTGCCAGCAGTTCCATACGACTAGCGGGAGACGGAACCGGGGAGCTGTTTTTT	CASSSIRLAGDGTGELFF
TRBV29-1	TRBJ1-1	.	.	TGCAGCGCAAGGACAGCGCTGAACACTGAAGCTTTCTTT	CSARTALNTEAFF
TRBV28	TRBJ2-3	TRBD2	.	TGTGCCAGCGACGGACTAGCGGGGGGGCCGGTTCTCGCAGATACGCAGTATTTT	CASDGLAGGPVLADTQYF
TRBV30	TRBJ1-2	TRBD1	few	TGTGCCTGGAGTCCAACAGGGGTGCATGGCTACACCTTC	CAWSPTGVHGYTF
TRBV28	TRBJ2-5	TRBD2	.	TGTGCCAGCAGTCCGTATAGCGGGACCCAAGAGACCCAGTACTTC	CASSPYSGTQETQYF
TRBV5-1	TRBJ2-7	.	few	TGCGCCAGCAGTCGCGGACAGACTTCCTCCTACGAGCAGTACTTC	CASSRGQTSSYEQYF
TRBV9	TRBJ1-2	.	.	TGTGCCAGCAGCGCGGAGGCAGGAGACTACACCTTC	CASSAEAGDYTF
TRBV14	TRBJ2-1	.	few	TGTGCCAGCAACCGAATCGGCAGGGTATCCTACAATGAGCAGTTCTTC	CASNRIGRVSYNEQFF
TRBV29-1	TRBJ2-2	.	few	TGCAGCGTTGAATCTATCGCAGGACAGACGAACACCGGGGAGCTGTTTTTT	CSVESIAGQTNTGELFF
TRBV7-2	TRBJ2-3	TRBD2	few	TGTGCCAGCAGCCCCCCTTGGTCTAGCGGGGTGGATACGCAGTATTTT	CASSPPWSSGVDTQYF
TRBV19	TRBJ2-6	TRBD1	few	TGTGCCAGTAGTACAGGGACAGCTCGCTCTGGGGCCAACGTCCTGACTTTC	CASSTGTARSGANVLTF
TRBV5-4	TRBJ2-5	TRBD2	.	TGTGCCAGCAGCCCCAGCCCTTTGACTAGCGGGGGGGCGGAGACCCAGTACTTC	CASSPSPLTSGGAETQYF
TRBV28	TRBJ2-7	TRBD1	few	TGTGCCAGCAGACCGGACAGGGGAATCTACGAGCAGTACTTC	CASRPDRGIYEQYF
TRBV7-2	TRBJ2-7	TRBD2	.	TGTGCCAGCAGCCCCTCCCCTACCCCCAGCGGGAGGAACTCCTACGAGCAGTACTTC	CASSPSPTPSGRNSYEQYF
TRBV29-1	TRBJ1-2	TRBD1	.	TGCAGCACCCGACAGGGGGGCTATGGCTACACCTTC	CSTRQGGYGYTF
TRBV19	TRBJ2-1	TRBD1	.	TGTGCCACCGCCCCAGGACAGGGCATTGAGCAGTTCTTC	CATAPGQGIEQFF